These T cell receptor beta chains were read from a single sample in a study of CD8 T cells in Susac syndrome. One entry per CDR3 protein results from TCRdb running MiXCR on the immunoSEQ multiplex PCR reads. The sample shows 110,000 or so distinct CDR3 sequences, 85% to 95% of them seen only once. Input material: CD4+ T cells from PBMCs. These receptors were taken from a human donor with multiple sclerosis. CDR3s include the opening cysteine and the closing phenylalanine or tryptophan. D genes are given only for firm matches. The size of a clone is reported for some rows only, either as once, few or many, or as a class for expanded clones.

TRBJ1-1,NA,NA,TRBV5-1,TGCGCCAGCAGCTTATGGGGGCAAGGGAACACTGAAGCTTTCTTT,CASSLWGQGNTEAFF
TRBJ2-5,TRBD1,NA,TRBV12-3/TRBV12-4,TGTGCCAGCAGTAAACAGGGGGGAGAGACCCAGTACTTC,CASSKQGGETQYF
TRBJ2-7,NA,once,TRBV4-3,TGCGCCAGCAGCCATCACGGCCGGGATCCCTACGAGCAGTACTTC,CASSHHGRDPYEQYF
TRBJ2-1,NA,NA,TRBV5-6,TGTGCCAGCAGCTTGTACTCAGGGAACTACAATGAGCAGTTCTTC,CASSLYSGNYNEQFF
TRBJ2-3,TRBD2,NA,TRBV18,TGTGCCAGCTCACCTACTAGCGGGGAAACAGATACGCAGTATTTT,CASSPTSGETDTQYF
TRBJ2-7,NA,once,TRBV3-1,TGTGCCAGCAGCCCATCGGGTCTCAACTACGAGCAGTACTTC,CASSPSGLNYEQYF
TRBJ2-3,TRBD2,once,TRBV4-2,TGTGCCAGCGAAAAGCGGGGGGACGACACAGATACGCAGTATTTT,CASEKRGDDTDTQYF
TRBJ2-6,NA,NA,TRBV29-1,TGCAGCGTTGACGGCCTAGGGACGAGCGGGGCCAACGTCCTGACTTTC,CSVDGLGTSGANVLTF
TRBJ2-3,TRBD1,NA,TRBV12-3/TRBV12-4,TGTGCCAGCGATACCGGGACAGGGGCAGATACGCAGTATTTT,CASDTGTGADTQYF
TRBJ1-1,NA,NA,TRBV6-5,TGTGCCAGCGTCCGGGGGCCGGACACTGAAGCTTTCTTT,CASVRGPDTEAFF
TRBJ1-1,NA,NA,TRBV29-1,TGCAGCGTCGAGGTACAGGGCCAAACGAACACTGAAGCTTTCTTT,CSVEVQGQTNTEAFF
TRBJ2-7,TRBD1,NA,TRBV19,TGTGCCAGTAGGCGAACCGGGACAGGGGGTAACGAGCAGTACTTC,CASRRTGTGGNEQYF
TRBJ1-3,TRBD1,NA,TRBV14,TGTGCCAGCAGCGGGACAGAGAATTACTCTGGAAACACCATATATTTT,CASSGTENYSGNTIYF
TRBJ2-7,NA,NA,TRBV5-6,TGTGCCAGCAGCTTGTACGAGTACGAGCAGTACTTC,CASSLYEYEQYF
TRBJ1-2,NA,NA,TRBV20-1,TGCAGCGCACAGGGAACGGGGTATGGCTACACCTTC,CSAQGTGYGYTF
TRBJ2-7,TRBD1,NA,TRBV18,TGTGCCAGCTCACCACCCGGACAGGGCTACGAGCAGTACTTC,CASSPPGQGYEQYF
TRBJ1-5,NA,NA,TRBV15,TGTGCCACCAGCAGAGATTTCCATAGCAATCAGCCCCAGCATTTT,CATSRDFHSNQPQHF
TRBJ2-3,TRBD2,NA,TRBV13,TGTGCCAGCAGCTCGGGACTAGCGGGGGACTTGCAGTATTTT,CASSSGLAGDLQYF
TRBJ2-3,NA,NA,TRBV5-1,TGCGCCAGCAGCCTTACTATCGCCCCAGATACGCAGTATTTT,CASSLTIAPDTQYF
TRBJ1-1,TRBD1,NA,TRBV29-1,TGCAGCGTTGTGGAGGGGGCCGTGCGGGTGTCTGCAGCTTTCTTT,CSVVEGAVRVSAAFF
TRBJ2-5,TRBD2,NA,TRBV12-3/TRBV12-4,TGTGCCAGCAGTTCCGGACTAGCGGAGACCCAGTACTTC,CASSSGLAETQYF
TRBJ2-2,NA,NA,TRBV24-1,TGTGCCACCAGTGATTTGCATTCCCAGGGAGTGAACACCGGGGAGCTGTTTTTT,CATSDLHSQGVNTGELFF
TRBJ2-5,TRBD2,NA,TRBV4-1,TGCGCCAGCAGCCAAGGGGCAGGGCGGGGGAAAGGGGAGACCCAGTACTTC,CASSQGAGRGKGETQYF
TRBJ2-7,TRBD2,NA,TRBV7-2,TGTGCCAGCAGCCCTTTGCCTAGCGGCTACGAGCAGTACTTC,CASSPLPSGYEQYF
TRBJ2-4,TRBD1,NA,TRBV19,TGTGCCAGTAGTGCGGCCGGGACAGGCAAAAACATTCAGTACTTC,CASSAAGTGKNIQYF
TRBJ1-5,NA,NA,TRBV7-3,TGTGCCAGCAGCTTAATTAGGGGGCAGCCCCAGCATTTT,CASSLIRGQPQHF
TRBJ1-5,NA,NA,TRBV6-6,TGTGCCAGCAGTTACGGACGGGTGCCGGGCAATCAGCCCCAGCATTTT,CASSYGRVPGNQPQHF
TRBJ1-1,NA,NA,TRBV6-2/TRBV6-3,TGTGCCAGCGGCAGGGTGGGGGCCACTGAAGCTTTCTTT,CASGRVGATEAFF
TRBJ1-1,NA,once,TRBV10-3,TGTGCCATCAGTTATGGGAACACTGAAGCTTTCTTT,CAISYGNTEAFF
TRBJ1-2,NA,NA,TRBV30,TGTGCCTGGAGTGTTTCAAGGGGCGCACATGGCTACACCTTC,CAWSVSRGAHGYTF
TRBJ1-2,TRBD1,once,TRBV29-1,TGCAGCGTTGTGGAGGCAGGGGGCTTAGGCTATGGCTACACCTTC,CSVVEAGGLGYGYTF
TRBJ1-4,NA,once,TRBV5-1,TGCGCCAGCAGCTTGGCCTTCAATGAAAAACTGTTTTTT,CASSLAFNEKLFF
TRBJ2-6,NA,NA,TRBV6-2/TRBV6-3,TGTGCCAGCAGTTACTGGGGGACTGGGGCCAACGTCCTGACTTTC,CASSYWGTGANVLTF
TRBJ1-3,NA,few,TRBV5-4,TGTGCCAGCCGTTTGGACCGAGAAAAAAACACCATATATTTT,CASRLDREKNTIYF
TRBJ2-7,NA,NA,TRBV6-5,TGTGCCAGCAGTCGACAGTCCCAGACCTACGAGCAGTACTTC,CASSRQSQTYEQYF
TRBJ1-1,TRBD1,NA,TRBV29-1,TGCAGCGTTTGGGACAGGAGAGACACTGAAGCTTTCTTT,CSVWDRRDTEAFF
TRBJ1-1,NA,NA,TRBV29-1,TGCAGTGTCGACCGAAACACTGAAGCTTTCTTT,CSVDRNTEAFF
TRBJ1-1,NA,once,TRBV7-9,TGTGCCAGCAGCGATACATCCGGACCGCGGTCCACTGAAGCTTTCTTT,CASSDTSGPRSTEAFF